This TCR beta chain originates from a study of T cell responses to AZD1222 COVID-19 vaccine. TCRdb keeps only in-frame clones here, not all; method: immunoSEQ multiplex PCR. Here the sample spans around 110,000 clones, about 92% being singletons. This clone was detected once. What it recognizes is unknown. The germline V gene has CDR1 SGDLS and CDR2 YYNGEE. V was clipped by 5 bases and J by 0 bases, with 8 bases between them. The CDR3 contains 13 residues. Study-level results: Spike-specific TCR breadth and depth went up after people got two AZD1222 doses. Clonal diversity was possibly underestimated, and the donors were mostly white British, with more females. Dominant at 160-218 and 743-854, vaccine-associated CD4 TCRs also spanned spike.

The receptor was derived from an adult in good health. This chain uses TRBV9 with TRBJ1-1; D not resolved. This sample comprised peripheral blood, obtained on day 0 of AZD1222 vaccination. The CDR3 spells CASSGRLNTEAFF. Written as DNA, the CDR3 is TGTGCCAGCAGTGGACGGTTGAACACTGAAGCTTTCTTT.